This T cell receptor beta chain was found in a study of blood T cell repertoires in COVID-19. Study-wide context: Recovery meant two consecutive negative NP/OP PCR tests, professional clearance, or resolved symptoms.

Germline CDR1 and CDR2: SGHTA and FQGNSA. The germline V and J ends were trimmed by 3 bases and 3 bases, with 12 bases remaining between them. This CDR3 spans 14 amino acids. Individuals aged about 18 to 89 years were recruited from 24 US areas. Clinical history reported by participants formed the basis on which cohorts were assigned. Original processing methods: Amplification from reference gene primers served as the basis for estimated nucleated cell counts. The table came from immunoSEQ multiplex PCR; TCRdb's copy has only in-frame clones and leaves some out. V, J and clone size derive from that table, while D and trimming were established from the DNA sequence. The sample includes 200,000 to 250,000 clones, 80% to 90% of them seen just once.

Sequenced sample: PBMCs or T cells enriched from blood (not recorded which). The sequence was obtained from a woman between 50 and 59 years old in a cohort exposed to, infected with or recovered from COVID-19 (not recorded which). The V gene is TRBV7-2, the J gene TRBJ2-7, with D tentatively TRBD2 (6 bases). The CDR3 DNA reads as TGTGCCAGCAGCTTGCAAGCGGGCCACTACGAGCAGTACTTC. Protein sequence: CASSLQAGHYEQYF. Filled out from reference TRBV7-2 and TRBJ2-7, the complete variable domain reads GAGVSQSPSNKVTEKGKDVELRCDPISGHTALYWYRQSLGQGLEFLIYFQGNSAPDKSGLPSDRFSAERTGGSVSTLTIQRTQQEDSAVYLCASSLQAGHYEQYFGPGTRLTVT.